Below, 28 T cell receptor beta chains from the same sample are listed, as sequenced in a study of blood T cell repertoires in COVID-19. Some clones are missing from TCRdb's copy, which holds only in-frame ones; the method was immunoSEQ multiplex PCR. The sample includes some 97,000 clones, roughly 87% seen only once; the top ten take approximately 7%. The sequenced sample consisted of peripheral blood. These receptors were obtained from a man aged 25 to 40 in a cohort sampled during active COVID-19.

V gene TRBV4-3 combines with J gene TRBJ2-2; 7 bases are shared with TRBD2. With V trimmed by 6 bases and J by 5 bases, 12 bases remained unmatched. CDR1 is LGHNA, CDR2 YSLEER, per germline. The CDR3 totals 16 residues. The DNA of the CDR3 is TGCGCCAGCAGTCGGACTGGGCCCGGGGGGACCGGGGAGCTGTTTTTT. It specifies CASSRTGPGGTGELFF.

The CDR3 region is CAWSVGTQGSNQPQHF. The CDR3 bases are TGTGCCTGGAGTGTGGGGACTCAAGGCAGCAATCAGCCCCAGCATTTT. The chain carries TRBV30 and TRBJ1-5; maybe TRBD1 (5 bases). The CDR3 is made up of 16 amino acids. CDR1 is GTSNPN and CDR2 is SVGIG in the germline V gene (reference sequence). V lost 0 bases to trimming and J lost 1 base, with 13 bases between them.

The genes are TRBV30 and TRBJ1-6; 11 bases map to TRBD1. J gave up 9 bases and V 3 bases, and 4 bases lay outside the gene matches. The V gene's germline CDR1 is GTSNPN and CDR2 SVGIG (reference sequence). The CDR3 consists of 14 residues. CDR3 protein: CAWSAGTGGSPLHF. The CDR3, as DNA: TGTGCCTGGAGCGCCGGGACAGGGGGTTCACCCCTCCACTTT.

CDR3 sequence: CASSRGTGPYEQYF. The CDR3 DNA reads as TGTGCCAGCAGCCGAGGGACAGGACCCTACGAGCAGTACTTC. The chain links TRBV7-8 to TRBJ2-7; 8 bases are shared with TRBD1. The CDR3 totals 14 residues. Germline V lookup: CDR1 SGHVS, CDR2 FQNEAQ. With 5 bases clipped from V and 2 bases from J, the junction kept 5 bases outside the gene matches.

This clone was recorded once. The chain has TRBV7-2 and TRBJ1-2; 8 positions agree with TRBD1. V trimming: 1 base; J trimming: 5 bases; junction bases outside the gene matches: 6. The germline gives CDR1 SGHTA, CDR2 FQGNSA. The CDR3 totals 15 residues. CDR3 sequence (DNA): TGTGCCAGCAGCTTAGAGCAGGGGGCCCATTATGGCTACACCTTC. As protein: CASSLEQGAHYGYTF.

V usage is TRBV7-2 and J usage is TRBJ1-1, with unresolved D. V lost 1 base, J lost 7 bases, and 10 bases lay in between. The CDR3 is 13 residues long. CDR1 SGHTA and CDR2 FQGNSA come from the germline V gene. CDR3 bases: TGTGCCAGCAGCTTAGGCCCCCGCGTTGAAGCTTTCTTT. Translated, it gives CASSLGPRVEAFF. Variable domain in full (rest from reference TRBV7-2 and TRBJ1-1): GAGVSQSPSNKVTEKGKDVELRCDPISGHTALYWYRQSLGQGLEFLIYFQGNSAPDKSGLPSDRFSAERTGGSVSTLTIQRTQQEDSAVYLCASSLGPRVEAFFGQGTRLTVV.

The chain combines TRBV19 with TRBJ2-1, with 9 bases identical to TRBD1. The ends lost 7 bases at V and 6 bases at J; junction bases unmatched: 7. The CDR3 covers 14 residues. Germline V gives CDR1 LNHDA, CDR2 SQIVND (reference sequence). CDR3: CASIPGQGRNEQFF. In DNA form, the CDR3 reads TGTGCCAGTATCCCGGGACAGGGCCGCAATGAGCAGTTCTTC.

The chain links TRBV29-1 to TRBJ1-5; no definite D call. The CDR3 extends over 13 amino acids. Germline lookup yields CDR1 SQVTM and CDR2 ANQGSEA. The ends were cut back, 2 bases at V and 4 bases at J, with 9 bases in the middle. The DNA for the CDR3 is TGCAGCGTTGAAACGGGTGTGAATCAGCCCCAGCATTTT. Amino acid sequence: CSVETGVNQPQHF.

The J gene is TRBJ2-7, the V gene TRBV5-5; 8 positions agree with TRBD1. V dropped 0 bases and J dropped 3; count of bases not matched to a gene: 5. Germline values: CDR1 SGHKS, CDR2 YYEKEE (reference sequence). The CDR3 contains 15 residues. The CDR3 region is CASSLAWTGSYEQYF. As DNA, the CDR3 is TGTGCCAGCAGCTTGGCTTGGACAGGGAGCTACGAGCAGTACTTC.

This chain connects TRBV28 to TRBJ2-3; maybe TRBD2 (5 bases). CDR1 and CDR2 from the germline V gene are MDHEN and SYDVKM. The CDR3 has 17 residues. V was clipped by 6 bases and J by 1 base, with 20 bases between them. The CDR3 protein is CASSYSVPGKRTDTQYF. The CDR3 region has the DNA TGTGCCAGCAGCTACTCGGTCCCCGGGAAACGCACAGATACGCAGTATTTT.

The CDR3 region is CASSFSGGAATDTQYF. DNA for the CDR3: TGTGCCAGCAGTTTTAGCGGGGGGGCGGCTACAGATACGCAGTATTTT. V and J are TRBV13 and TRBJ2-3; 11 bases agree with TRBD2. The CDR3 runs to 16 residues. Germline CDR1 PRHDT, CDR2 FYEKMQ (reference sequence). V lost 6 bases, J lost 3 bases, and 8 bases stayed unmatched. The full variable domain, in which reference TRBV13 and TRBJ2-3 provide the parts outside the CDR3, is AAGVIQSPRHLIKEKRETATLKCYPIPRHDTVYWYQQGPGQDPQFLISFYEKMQSDKGSIPDRFSAQQFSDYHSELNMSSLELGDSALYFCASSFSGGAATDTQYFGPGTRLTVL.

The genes are TRBV4-2 and TRBJ2-7, with 9 bases aligning to TRBD1. The ends lost 6 bases at V and 0 bases at J; junction bases unmatched: 3. The CDR3 contains 14 residues. The germline V gene encodes CDR1 LGHNA and CDR2 YNFKEQ. The CDR3 region has the DNA TGTGCCAGCAGGACGACAGGGGGCTCCTACGAGCAGTACTTC. The encoded protein is CASRTTGGSYEQYF.

This sequence joins TRBV18 and TRBJ2-5; 10 bases line up with TRBD2. This CDR3 has 15 amino acids. The germline gives CDR1 KGHSH, CDR2 LQKENI. V lost 2 bases, J lost 1 base, and 1 base stayed unmatched. The CDR3 reads CASSPLAGGQETQYF. The CDR3 nucleotides read TGTGCCAGCTCACCATTAGCGGGGGGCCAAGAGACCCAGTACTTC. Looking up the rest from reference TRBV18 and TRBJ2-5 gives the full variable domain: NAGVMQNPRHLVRRRGQEARLRCSPMKGHSHVYWYRQLPEEGLKFMVYLQKENIIDESGMPKERFSAEFPKEGPSILRIQQVVRGDSAAYFCASSPLAGGQETQYFGPGTRLLVL.

The table lists this clone with a count of one. The rearrangement uses TRBV5-6 and TRBJ2-6; tentative D call: TRBD1 (5 bases). Trimming stripped 3 bases from V and 1 base from J, with 11 bases between. The CDR3 extends over 16 amino acids. Looked up from germline, CDR1 is SGHDT and CDR2 is YYEEEE. CDR3 in DNA: TGTGCCAGCAGCTCATTCAGGGAATCTGGGGCCAACGTCCTGACTTTC. It yields the protein CASSSFRESGANVLTF. Complete variable domain (other parts from reference TRBV5-6 and TRBJ2-6): DAGVTQSPTHLIKTRGQQVTLRCSPKSGHDTVSWYQQALGQGPQFIFQYYEEEERQRGNFPDRFSGHQFPNYSSELNVNALLLGDSALYLCASSSFRESGANVLTFGAGSRLTVL.

The V and J genes are TRBV6-5 and TRBJ2-7; a weak D match, TRBD1 (6 bases). V was trimmed by 0 bases and J by 5 bases, leaving 11 bases between them. The CDR3 sequence is 14 residues long. Germline CDR1 MNHEY, CDR2 SVGAGI. DNA of the CDR3: TGTGCCAGCAGTTACTCGAGGGGGAACCACGAGCAGTACTTC. As protein: CASSYSRGNHEQYF.

This clone has a handful of counts. This chain connects TRBV20-1 to TRBJ2-5, with 9 bases that match TRBD2. The CDR3 contains 15 residues. V was pared by 3 bases and J by 4 bases, with 9 bases of the junction left unmatched. The germline V gene encodes CDR1 DFQATT and CDR2 SNEGSKA (reference sequence). CDR3 protein: CSASLGRGGPETQYF. CDR3 DNA sequence: TGCAGTGCTAGTTTGGGGCGGGGGGGCCCAGAGACCCAGTACTTC.

The rearrangement uses TRBV10-2 and TRBJ2-4, with 9 positions matching TRBD1. CDR3 length: 18 amino acids. The junction had 11 bases not matched to a gene; V was cut back by 3 bases and J by 2 bases. Germline V gene sequence: CDR1 WSHSY, CDR2 SAAADI. The CDR3 protein is CASSERGNRGRPKNIQYF. The CDR3 nucleotides read TGCGCCAGCAGTGAACGGGGCAACAGGGGGCGACCCAAAAACATTCAGTACTTC.

The chain uses TRBV15 and TRBJ2-2; D unresolved. Looked up from germline, CDR1 is LNHNV and CDR2 is YYDKDF (reference sequence). CDR3 size: 13 residues. Trimming took 0 bases from V and 6 from J, leaving 5 bases between them. CDR3 loop: CATSRDQAGELFF. CDR3 sequence (DNA): TGTGCCACCAGCAGAGATCAGGCCGGGGAGCTGTTTTTT.

The chain carries TRBV19 and TRBJ2-2; possibly TRBD2 for D (6 bases). CDR3 size: 15 residues. The germline V gene has CDR1 LNHDA and CDR2 SQIVND (reference sequence). V shed 3 bases and J shed 1 base, with 9 bases lying between them. The CDR3 DNA reads TGTGCCAGTAGTATCACCGGGGGGAACACCGGGGAGCTGTTTTTT. Its protein is CASSITGGNTGELFF.

This rearrangement joins TRBV3-1 (or the pseudogene TRBV3-2) to TRBJ2-1; no firm D call. The CDR3 runs 13 residues. CDR1 is LGHDT, CDR2 YNNKEL, per germline (reference sequence). V was shortened by 5 bases and J by 0 bases, with 5 bases between the two germline ends. The CDR3 reads CASSSSSYNEQFF. CDR3 DNA sequence: TGTGCCAGCAGCTCGAGCTCCTACAATGAGCAGTTCTTC.

The genes are TRBV18 and TRBJ1-1; D is unclear. The CDR3 sequence is 14 residues long. In germline, CDR1 is KGHSH, CDR2 LQKENI. The V end was cut by 6 bases, the J end by 1 base, with 12 bases between. The CDR3 region has the DNA TGTGCCAGCTCGCGGGCCTTCCCGAACACTGAAGCTTTCTTT. As protein: CASSRAFPNTEAFF.

The rearrangement joins TRBV7-8 to TRBJ2-7; D possibly corresponds to TRBD1 (7 bases). Per the germline V gene, CDR1 is SGHVS and CDR2 is FQNEAQ. This CDR3 comprises 14 residues. V dropped 4 bases and J dropped 2 bases, with 12 bases sitting between them. CDR3 amino acids: CASSYRGGTYEQYF. In nucleotides, the CDR3 is TGTGCCAGCAGCTACAGGGGAGGAACCTACGAGCAGTACTTC.

The sample holds one count of this clone. The genes are TRBV6-4 and TRBJ2-1; 7 bases agree with TRBD1. V shed 4 bases and J 4 bases; nucleotides not matched to a gene: 13. The V gene's germline CDR1 is MRHNA and CDR2 SNTAGT. This CDR3 comprises 17 residues. CDR3 protein: CASSGTDRDVWYNEQFF. Here the CDR3 DNA reads TGTGCCAGCAGTGGCACCGACAGGGATGTGTGGTACAATGAGCAGTTCTTC.

The chain couples TRBV7-9 to TRBJ2-5; 8 bases map to TRBD1. The germline V gene has CDR1 SEHNR and CDR2 FQNEAQ (reference sequence). The CDR3 contains 15 residues. V dropped 5 bases and J dropped 2; count of bases not matched to a gene: 7. CDR3 DNA: TGTGCCAGCAGCCCGGGACAGGCGACACAAGAGACCCAGTACTTC. Protein sequence: CASSPGQATQETQYF.

The genes are TRBV27 and TRBJ2-3, with D tentatively TRBD1 (6 bases). CDR1 and CDR2 from the germline V gene are MNHEY and SMNVEV (reference sequence). The V gene lost 5 bases and the J gene lost 6 bases, with 21 bases spanning the gap. The CDR3 extends over 16 amino acids. Here the CDR3 DNA reads TGTGCCAGCAGTCAGGGGACATTGACGTTGGGGGATACGCAGTATTTT. Encoded protein: CASSQGTLTLGDTQYF.

The chain is built from TRBV5-1 and TRBJ2-3; 10 bases are shared with TRBD1. This CDR3 comprises 18 residues. V lost 2 bases and J lost 3; bases outside the gene matches: 12. The germline gives CDR1 SGHRS, CDR2 YFSETQ. CDR3 DNA: TGCGCCAGCAGCTTCTTACTTACCGGGACAGGGGAAACAGATACGCAGTATTTT. It encodes CASSFLLTGTGETDTQYF.

The chain uses TRBV18 and TRBJ1-1; TRBD1 agrees at 7 bases. There are 16 residues in the CDR3. Trimming took 2 bases from V and 0 from J; bases not matched to a gene: 6. Germline CDR1 reads KGHSH; CDR2 reads LQKENI. CDR3 sequence: CASSPRETGLNTEAFF. The CDR3 DNA is TGTGCCAGCTCACCAAGGGAGACAGGGTTGAACACTGAAGCTTTCTTT.

This sequence joins TRBV4-1 and TRBJ1-5; tentatively, D is TRBD1 (5 bases). Germline V CDR1 and CDR2: MGHRA, YSYEKL. The CDR3 covers 15 residues. Deletions cut 0 bases from V and 7 bases from J, with 13 bases between. CDR3 in DNA: TGCGCCAGCAGCCAAGATAACGCAGGGCGGCAGCCCCAGCATTTT. It specifies CASSQDNAGRQPQHF.